Listed below are T cell receptor beta chains from one sample, sequenced in a study of response to subunit inactivated influenza vaccine. TCRdb independently ran MiXCR on the RT-PCR reads; one entry per CDR3 protein. The repertoire includes over 400,000 distinct CDR3 sequences, 9.5% to 12% of them detected once, and approximately 12% sits in the top ten. Material: PBMCs from blood, obtained around seven weeks after vaccination. The receptors were sampled from a man aged 50 to 59 who received an inactivated influenza vaccine. The CDR3 runs from the conserved cysteine through the conserved F or W. The order of the fields is V gene, J gene, CDR3 length, clone size, D gene, CDR3 DNA, CDR3 protein. A D gene is named only where the DNA matches it firmly. Size is omitted from some rows. Given values are once, few, many or a class for expanded clones.

v_gene: TRBV24-1
j_gene: TRBJ2-5
len: 16
abundance: few
d_gene: -
CDR3nt: TGTGCCACCAGTGATTTTAGGCGGGGCCTGGTGGAGACCCAGTACTTC
CDR3aa: CATSDFRRGLVETQYF

v_gene: TRBV3-1
j_gene: TRBJ2-7
len: 13
abundance: -
d_gene: -
CDR3nt: TGTGCCAGCAGCCACGCAGGTTCCTACGAGCAGTACTTC
CDR3aa: CASSHAGSYEQYF

v_gene: TRBV4-1
j_gene: TRBJ2-7
len: 17
abundance: once
d_gene: -
CDR3nt: TGCGCCAGCAGCCTTGGGAGCCTGGGACTGGTCTCCTACGAGCAGTACTTC
CDR3aa: CASSLGSLGLVSYEQYF

v_gene: TRBV12-3/TRBV12-4
j_gene: TRBJ1-2
len: 15
abundance: -
d_gene: -
CDR3nt: TGTGCCAGCAGGCTCAGGGTGTACGCGAACTATGGCTACACCTTC
CDR3aa: CASRLRVYANYGYTF

v_gene: TRBV12-3/TRBV12-4
j_gene: TRBJ2-1
len: 15
abundance: -
d_gene: -
CDR3nt: TGTGCCAGCAGTTCCCCAGGTGACATATACAATGAGCAGTTCTTC
CDR3aa: CASSSPGDIYNEQFF

v_gene: TRBV11-1
j_gene: TRBJ2-3
len: 18
abundance: few
d_gene: TRBD2
CDR3nt: TGTGCCAGCAGCTTACCCCCCCGACTAGCGGGGCGCACAGATACGCAGTATTTT
CDR3aa: CASSLPPRLAGRTDTQYF

v_gene: TRBV7-6
j_gene: TRBJ2-1
len: 14
abundance: -
d_gene: -
CDR3nt: TGTGCCAGCAGCTTAGCGGGCTTCTCGAGTGAGCAGTTCTTC
CDR3aa: CASSLAGFSSEQFF

v_gene: TRBV10-3
j_gene: TRBJ2-2
len: 15
abundance: -
d_gene: TRBD1
CDR3nt: TGTGCCGCCGCTACGGGACAGTCTAAATCCGGGGAGCTGTTTTTT
CDR3aa: CAAATGQSKSGELFF

v_gene: TRBV20-1
j_gene: TRBJ2-7
len: 14
abundance: many
d_gene: TRBD2
CDR3nt: TGCAGTGCGCAACTAGCGGCCAGCTCCTACGAGCAGTACTTC
CDR3aa: CSAQLAASSYEQYF

v_gene: TRBV3-1
j_gene: TRBJ2-1
len: 17
abundance: few
d_gene: TRBD2
CDR3nt: TGTGCCAGCAGCCCAGAGGGGAGCGGGAGGATTTACAATGAGCAGTTCTTC
CDR3aa: CASSPEGSGRIYNEQFF

v_gene: TRBV29-1
j_gene: TRBJ2-7
len: 12
abundance: many
d_gene: TRBD2
CDR3nt: TGCAGCGTTGGTGGAGCGGGGCGTGAGCAGTACTTC
CDR3aa: CSVGGAGREQYF

v_gene: TRBV20-1
j_gene: TRBJ2-2
len: 14
abundance: many
d_gene: -
CDR3nt: TGCAGTGCTAGAGCGTTTATGGGCACCGGGGAGCTGTTTTTT
CDR3aa: CSARAFMGTGELFF

v_gene: TRBV28
j_gene: TRBJ2-4
len: 15
abundance: few
d_gene: -
CDR3nt: TGTGCCAGCAGTTTTGAAACCTTAGCCAAAAACATTCAGTACTTC
CDR3aa: CASSFETLAKNIQYF

v_gene: TRBV7-9
j_gene: TRBJ2-7
len: 14
abundance: -
d_gene: -
CDR3nt: TGTGCCAGCAGCTTTCCGGGGGCTCCTTACGAGCAGTACTTC
CDR3aa: CASSFPGAPYEQYF

v_gene: TRBV7-2
j_gene: TRBJ2-1
len: 16
abundance: -
d_gene: TRBD2
CDR3nt: TGTGCCAGCAGCTCATTTAGCGGGAGGTCGGGCAATGAGCTGTTCTTC
CDR3aa: CASSSFSGRSGNELFF

v_gene: TRBV6-2/TRBV6-3
j_gene: TRBJ2-5
len: 18
abundance: -
d_gene: TRBD2
CDR3nt: TGTGCCAGCAGTGCTTCCCTCCGGACTAGCGGGGGGGAAAGGACCCAGTACTTC
CDR3aa: CASSASLRTSGGERTQYF

v_gene: TRBV6-6
j_gene: TRBJ2-7
len: 10
abundance: few
d_gene: -
CDR3nt: TGTGCCAGCGGGGCAGGCGAGCAGTACTTC
CDR3aa: CASGAGEQYF

v_gene: TRBV5-1
j_gene: TRBJ2-3
len: 15
abundance: few
d_gene: -
CDR3nt: TGCGCCAGCAGCTTGGCGGGGATGGACACAGATACGCAGTATTTT
CDR3aa: CASSLAGMDTDTQYF

v_gene: TRBV7-9
j_gene: TRBJ2-7
len: 16
abundance: few
d_gene: TRBD1
CDR3nt: TGTGCCAGCAGCACAGGACAGGGGGTGATCTTCGACGAGCAGTACTTC
CDR3aa: CASSTGQGVIFDEQYF

v_gene: TRBV4-3
j_gene: TRBJ2-7
len: 15
abundance: few
d_gene: -
CDR3nt: TGCGCCAGCAGCCAAGACTTCCGGGACAACTACGAGCAGTACTTC
CDR3aa: CASSQDFRDNYEQYF

v_gene: TRBV7-8
j_gene: TRBJ2-5
len: 15
abundance: -
d_gene: TRBD1
CDR3nt: TGTGCCAGCAGCCCAGGGGGACAGGGGAGAGAGACCCAGTACTTC
CDR3aa: CASSPGGQGRETQYF

v_gene: TRBV5-1
j_gene: TRBJ2-2
len: 16
abundance: few
d_gene: TRBD2
CDR3nt: TGCGCCAGCAGCCCCAGGGATTCGGGGGGCACCGGGGAGCTGTTTTTT
CDR3aa: CASSPRDSGGTGELFF

v_gene: TRBV15
j_gene: TRBJ2-3
len: 13
abundance: many
d_gene: TRBD1
CDR3nt: TGTGCCACCAGCAGAGGACAGGGTGATACGCAGTATTTT
CDR3aa: CATSRGQGDTQYF

v_gene: TRBV20-1
j_gene: TRBJ2-3
len: 14
abundance: -
d_gene: -
CDR3nt: TGCAGTGCTAGGCAGGGACAAAGCACAGATACGCAGTATTTT
CDR3aa: CSARQGQSTDTQYF

v_gene: TRBV20-1
j_gene: TRBJ1-6
len: 13
abundance: -
d_gene: -
CDR3nt: TGCAGTGCCAATACAGGGAATAATTCACCCCTCCACTTT
CDR3aa: CSANTGNNSPLHF

v_gene: TRBV7-9
j_gene: TRBJ2-2
len: 14
abundance: -
d_gene: -
CDR3nt: TGTGCCAGCAGCCCTTCAGTGGGCACCGGGGAGCTGTTTTTT
CDR3aa: CASSPSVGTGELFF

v_gene: TRBV3-1
j_gene: TRBJ1-2
len: 13
abundance: few
d_gene: -
CDR3nt: TGTGCCAGCAGCCAAGGAAGGGGCTTTGGCTACACCTTC
CDR3aa: CASSQGRGFGYTF

v_gene: TRBV12-3/TRBV12-4
j_gene: TRBJ1-5
len: 15
abundance: few
d_gene: TRBD1
CDR3nt: TGTGCCAGCAGCCGGGACAGGGGGTATGTTCAGCCCCAGCATTTT
CDR3aa: CASSRDRGYVQPQHF

v_gene: TRBV7-6
j_gene: TRBJ2-7
len: 14
abundance: once
d_gene: -
CDR3nt: TGTGCCAGCAGCTTAGAACAGGGCGTGGACGAGCAGTACTTC
CDR3aa: CASSLEQGVDEQYF

v_gene: TRBV18
j_gene: TRBJ2-1
len: 17
abundance: few
d_gene: -
CDR3nt: TGTGCCAGCTCACCTGGTCGCATCAGGGTATCCTACAATGAGCAGTTCTTC
CDR3aa: CASSPGRIRVSYNEQFF

v_gene: TRBV9
j_gene: TRBJ1-1
len: 14
abundance: -
d_gene: -
CDR3nt: TGTGCCAGCAGGAGGGCTGGGGCGAACACTGAAGCTTTCTTT
CDR3aa: CASRRAGANTEAFF

v_gene: TRBV30
j_gene: TRBJ2-3
len: 16
abundance: -
d_gene: TRBD2
CDR3nt: TGTGCCTGGAGTATAGGACTAGCGGTTTGGGCAGATACGCAGTATTTT
CDR3aa: CAWSIGLAVWADTQYF

v_gene: TRBV5-5
j_gene: TRBJ2-3
len: 16
abundance: few
d_gene: -
CDR3nt: TGTGCCAGCAGCTTGAGGCCTAGCGCGAGCACAGATACGCAGTATTTT
CDR3aa: CASSLRPSASTDTQYF

v_gene: TRBV7-6
j_gene: TRBJ2-7
len: 14
abundance: few
d_gene: TRBD2
CDR3nt: TGTGCCAGCAGCCCGGGACTAGAATACTACGAGCAGTACTTC
CDR3aa: CASSPGLEYYEQYF